The rows below give T cell receptor beta chains drawn from one sample of a study of blood T cell repertoires in COVID-19. The table came from immunoSEQ multiplex PCR; TCRdb's copy has only in-frame clones and leaves some out. The sample has 350,000 to 400,000 clones, roughly 90% seen once. The source material was PBMCs or T cells enriched from blood (not recorded which). Receptors originate from a woman in her 30s who had recovered from COVID-19. CDR3s include the opening cysteine and the closing phenylalanine or tryptophan. Each record gives: J gene, V gene, clone size, D gene, CDR3 protein, CDR3 DNA. The D gene is left open where the match is weak. A row's size may be missing; if present it is once, few, many or a size class.

>TRBJ2-4|TRBV5-1|.|.
CASSLGSNGNIQYF
TGCGCCAGCAGCTTGGGTAGCAACGGAAACATTCAGTACTTC
>TRBJ2-5|TRBV4-1|.|.
CASSYRLGVGAQETQYF
TGCGCCAGCAGCTACAGGTTGGGGGTGGGGGCCCAAGAGACCCAGTACTTC
>TRBJ2-1|TRBV5-4|.|.
CASSLRTVYGEQFF
TGTGCCAGCAGCTTGCGGACAGTTTACGGGGAGCAGTTCTTC
>TRBJ2-3|TRBV13|.|.
CASSLRGESTDTQYF
TGTGCCAGCAGCTTACGCGGGGAAAGCACAGATACGCAGTATTTT
>TRBJ1-1|TRBV7-9|.|TRBD1
CASSLKGTGRSTEAFF
TGTGCCAGCAGCTTAAAGGGGACAGGGCGGTCCACTGAAGCTTTCTTT
>TRBJ2-2|TRBV19|.|.
CASSIVGGVTGELFF
TGTGCCAGTAGTATAGTAGGGGGTGTCACCGGGGAGCTGTTTTTT
>TRBJ1-6|TRBV7-7|.|.
CASSKMGDSGDSPLHF
TGTGCCAGCAGCAAGATGGGGGACTCAGGCGATTCACCCCTCCACTTT
>TRBJ1-5|TRBV12-5|.|.
CASGPPDRNQPQHF
TGTGCTAGTGGTCCCCCGGACAGAAATCAGCCCCAGCATTTT
>TRBJ2-3|TRBV11-1|once|.
CASSLWTDTDTQYF
TGTGCCAGCAGCTTATGGACAGACACAGATACGCAGTATTTT
>TRBJ2-7|TRBV12-5|.|.
CASGLTGAYEQYF
TGTGCTAGTGGTTTGACGGGTGCCTACGAGCAGTACTTC
>TRBJ2-7|TRBV5-1|.|.
CASSLAGVHEQYF
TGCGCCAGCAGCTTGGCCGGGGTGCACGAGCAGTACTTC
>TRBJ1-4|TRBV5-1|.|TRBD1
CASSFWGTGNEKLFF
TGCGCCAGCAGCTTTTGGGGGACAGGGAATGAAAAACTGTTTTTT
>TRBJ2-2|TRBV19|.|TRBD2
CASRRPSGTGELFF
TGTGCCAGTAGACGCCCTAGCGGGACCGGGGAGCTGTTTTTT
>TRBJ1-4|TRBV16|.|.
CASSQQDEKLFF
TGTGCCAGCAGCCAACAGGATGAAAAACTGTTTTTT
>TRBJ1-2|TRBV12-3/TRBV12-4|.|.
CASSYRGFEGYTF
TGTGCCAGCAGTTATCGGGGGTTTGAAGGCTACACCTTC
>TRBJ2-1|TRBV28|.|TRBD2
CASSLSGSGIEQFF
TGTGCCAGCAGTTTAAGTGGTAGCGGGATTGAGCAGTTCTTC
>TRBJ2-1|TRBV5-1|.|.
CASSLNGGEVNEQFF
TGCGCCAGCAGCTTGAACGGCGGGGAGGTTAATGAGCAGTTCTTC
>TRBJ2-7|TRBV6-2/TRBV6-3|once|.
CASSQLNEQYF
TGTGCCAGCAGCCAACTTAACGAGCAGTACTTC
>TRBJ1-1|TRBV5-4|.|.
CASSLAGGSTEAFF
TGTGCCAGCAGCTTGGCCGGAGGGAGCACTGAAGCTTTCTTT
>TRBJ1-5|TRBV19|.|.
CASSITGILGNQPQHF
TGTGCCAGTAGTATTACAGGGATCCTAGGCAATCAGCCCCAGCATTTT
>TRBJ1-5|TRBV2|once|.
CASSVEVDGQPQHF
TGTGCCAGCAGTGTAGAGGTGGATGGTCAGCCCCAGCATTTT
>TRBJ2-1|TRBV10-1|.|TRBD1
CASSGTGRNEQFF
TGCGCCAGCTCCGGGACAGGTAGAAATGAGCAGTTCTTC
>TRBJ2-1|TRBV6-1|.|.
CASSDRSSYEQFF
TGTGCCAGCAGTGATAGGAGTTCCTATGAGCAGTTCTTC
>TRBJ1-1|TRBV4-3|.|.
CASRTGNTEAFF
TGCGCCAGCAGGACGGGGAACACTGAAGCTTTCTTT
>TRBJ1-2|TRBV7-2|.|.
CASSSRVLDRYGYTF
TGTGCCAGCAGCTCCAGGGTCCTAGACCGCTATGGCTACACCTTC
>TRBJ1-3|TRBV19|.|.
CASSRGQYSGNTIYF
TGTGCCAGTAGTCGCGGACAATACTCTGGAAACACCATATATTTT
>TRBJ2-7|TRBV27|.|.
CASSKARAYEQYF
TGTGCCAGCAGCAAGGCGAGGGCCTACGAGCAGTACTTC
>TRBJ2-2|TRBV30|.|TRBD2
CAWSAAAGGTGELFF
TGTGCCTGGAGTGCCGCGGCGGGAGGCACCGGGGAGCTGTTTTTT
>TRBJ1-1|TRBV7-6|.|.
CASSFSGNTEAFF
TGTGCCAGCAGCTTCAGCGGGAACACTGAAGCTTTCTTT
>TRBJ1-6|TRBV10-3|.|TRBD1
CAANRGGSPLHF
TGTGCCGCAAACAGGGGTGGTTCACCCCTCCACTTT
>TRBJ2-2|TRBV9|.|.
CASSRQTAGNTGELFF
TGTGCCAGCAGCAGGCAGACGGCAGGGAACACCGGGGAGCTGTTTTTT
>TRBJ2-5|TRBV5-4|.|.
CASSGGRRETQYF
TGTGCCAGCAGCGGGGGCCGCCGAGAGACCCAGTACTTC
>TRBJ1-6|TRBV20-1|.|.
CSASRGQNNSPLHF
TGCAGTGCTAGTCGGGGTCAGAATAATTCACCCCTCCACTTT
>TRBJ2-1|TRBV5-1|.|TRBD2
CASRVSGTSGGYEQFF
TGCGCCAGCAGAGTTTCGGGGACTAGCGGGGGTTATGAGCAGTTCTTC